At least ten counts were recorded for the clone carrying this T cell receptor (beta chain). This sample was taken from a study of T-cell reconstitution after alpha-beta-depleted transplantation in children. As it was prepared, the TCRbeta library received unique molecular identifiers. TCRdb independently ran MiXCR on the PCR reads; one entry per CDR3 protein. Among about 190,000 distinct CDR3 sequences, around 7% were seen once, and the ten largest hold about 2.9%. The CDR3 sequence is 15 residues long. Germline values: CDR1 SGHAT, CDR2 FQNNGV. V trimming: 6 bases; J trimming: 3 bases; junction bases outside the gene matches: 9.

The sequenced sample was PBMCs from the stem cell graft donor, obtained from the stem cell graft. The V gene is TRBV11-2, the J gene TRBJ2-5, with TRBD1 matching 8 bases. The sequence was collected from a human donor who donated a stem cell graft to a child with Wiskott-Aldrich syndrome. The CDR3 DNA follows: TGTGCCAGCAGAATACAGGACAGGGTGAAAGAGACCCAGTACTTC. It yields the protein CASRIQDRVKETQYF.